Detailed here is one T cell receptor beta chain. What antigen it recognizes has not been identified. Per-nucleotide qualities are absent, and no much larger clonotype sits a single base away. The immunoSEQ Assay, a bias-controlled multiplex PCR, was used to amplify TCRbeta CDR3 regions from genomic DNA. The authors' analysis ran thus. The number of nucleated cells in each sample was estimated by amplification of reference gene primers within the assay. To quantify the absolute abundance of each unique TCRbeta CDR3 rearrangement, sequence reads were collapsed and filtered. Productive Simpson clonality was computed per sample as the square root of Simpson's diversity index over productive rearrangements. TCRdb took over this immuneACCESS table, retaining in-frame rearrangements with V and J assigned. Such tables are incomplete; in checked studies, under half of the missing clones stem from an unresolved V gene, and the remainder is unexplained. Clonal size and the V and J genes are those of that table, whereas D and trimming came from the DNA. The sample records fewer than 50,000 clones, about 90% of which are singletons. Roughly 4.8% of the sample goes to the ten largest clones.

These data belong to a study of blood T cell repertoires in COVID-19 (dated by TCRdb to the early 2020s). Turning to the overall study: Samples from collaborators originated in the United States, Italy and Spain and spanned both the acute and convalescent phases of COVID-19. Samples came from the ongoing ImmuneRACE study (first 160 participants) plus 1,254 subjects from 6 global collaborators. The repertoires were released in a freely available public database meant as a resource for research on the immune response to SARS-CoV-2. Deeply sampled blood TCRbeta repertoires from subjects exposed to, actively infected with, or recovered from COVID-19 were included in the dataset. Where available, HLA class I and class II types were obtained from metadata supplied by the sample provider rather than from assay-based typing. The prospective study material was composed of cDNA or gDNA derived from T cells, B-cell-depleted T cells, or PBMCs. A de-identified subject ID, COVID-19 status, age in years and sex were almost always included in the sample metadata. Results and caveats for the whole study, not just this receptor: The quantity of clinical and demographic metadata differed by source and by participant and was supplied without curation.

One collaborating source in Seattle enrolled patients during active infection and followed them longitudinally through the course of disease. Each collaborating institution followed its own protocols to collect whole blood in K2EDTA tubes. Collaborator samples were shipped for TCRbeta analysis as frozen whole blood, isolated PBMCs, or DNA extracted from either sample type. The germline V gene (reference sequence) sets CDR1 to LNHDA and CDR2 to SQIVND. V is clipped by 3 bases and J by 6 bases, and the sequence between their germline boundaries is 15 bases long. Inclusive of the bounding cysteine and phenylalanine, the CDR3 is 15 residues long. Here the CDR3 DNA is all that survives: 45 bases in frame from base 1.

Recombination connected TRBV19 to TRBJ2-1; the D segment could be TRBD2, given 7 matching bases. This TCR was sampled from a man between 60 and 70 years old with COVID-19, enrolled during active disease. Material: peripheral blood. The CDR3 corresponds to CASSIRAGAPNEQFF. The sequence in DNA is TGTGCCAGTAGTATTAGGGCGGGGGCCCCCAATGAGCAGTTCTTC. The full variable domain, with segments outside the CDR3 supplied by the reference TRBV19 and TRBJ2-1 proteins, appears as DGGITQSPKYLFRKEGQNVTLSCEQNLNHDAMYWYRQDPGQGLRLIYYSQIVNDFQKGDIAEGYSVSREKKESFPLTVTSAQKNPTAFYLCASSIRAGAPNEQFFGPGTRLTVL.